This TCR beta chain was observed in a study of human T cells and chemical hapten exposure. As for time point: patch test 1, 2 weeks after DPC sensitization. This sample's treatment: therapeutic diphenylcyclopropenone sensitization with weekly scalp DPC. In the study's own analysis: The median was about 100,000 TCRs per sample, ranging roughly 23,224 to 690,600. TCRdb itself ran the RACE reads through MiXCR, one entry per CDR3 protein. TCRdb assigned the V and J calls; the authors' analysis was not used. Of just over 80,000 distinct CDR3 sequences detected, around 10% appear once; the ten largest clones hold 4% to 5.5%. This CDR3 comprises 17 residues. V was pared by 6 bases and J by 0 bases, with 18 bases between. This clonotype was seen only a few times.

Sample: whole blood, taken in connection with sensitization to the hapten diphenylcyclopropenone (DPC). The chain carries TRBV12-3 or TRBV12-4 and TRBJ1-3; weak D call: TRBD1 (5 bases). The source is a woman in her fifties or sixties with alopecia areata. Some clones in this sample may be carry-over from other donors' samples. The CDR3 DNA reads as TGTGCCAGCAGCAGAGGCCTGGGGGGGATCTCTGGAAACACCATATATTTT. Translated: CASSRGLGGISGNTIYF.